The entry below gives a single T cell receptor (beta chain) sequence along with its context. In the original workflow: By means of reference gene primer amplification, nucleated cell counts were estimated. Clones were sequenced by immunoSEQ multiplex PCR, and TCRdb holds only the in-frame ones, with some missing. From that table come the V and J calls and clone size; the DNA was used to work out D and trimming. Found here are roughly 190,000 clones, about 86% of them singletons; the top ten hold about 6.5%. The CDR3 length is 16 residues. Between the trimmed V and J ends, which lost 12 bases and 0 bases, there was a span of 20 bases. Per germline, CDR1 KGHDR and CDR2 SFDVKD. This record belongs to a study of blood T cell repertoires in COVID-19.

Source material: peripheral blood. This TCR was sampled from a woman of 80 years or more in a cohort sampled during active or convalescent COVID-19. This chain joins TRBV24-1 and TRBJ1-3; no clear D gene. The CDR3 loop reads CAAEVRSSYSGNTIYF. As DNA, the CDR3 is TGTGCCGCTGAGGTTAGGTCTTCATACTCTGGAAACACCATATATTTT.